This T cell receptor (beta chain) was retrieved from a study of graft-versus-host responses after intestinal transplantation. From germline, CDR1 is LNHDA and CDR2 SQIVND (reference sequence). Germline trimming cut 5 bases from V and 5 bases from J; bases unmatched to any gene: 7. The CDR3 spans 15 residues. Intraepithelial lymphocytes and lamina propria lymphocytes were released through processing of graft tissue. Some clones are missing from TCRdb's copy, which holds only in-frame ones; the method was immunoSEQ multiplex PCR. This sample yields more than 30,000 clones, of which approximately 86% are seen a single time; roughly 18% belongs to the top ten. Study-level findings and limits: Recipient marrow harbored GvH clones, some of which surfaced first in ileum or blood. Early HvG declines after transplant were associated with peak circulating GvH clone levels. Clonal ratios of graft-versus-host to host-versus-graft in allografts were high for patients exhibiting graft-donor T cell macrochimerism.

Regarding this clone: What it recognizes is unknown.

This receptor was identified in a human patient who received an intestinal transplant, so some T cells may come from the graft donor. Material: ileum tissue, obtained around seven months after intestinal transplant. V and J are TRBV19 and TRBJ2-2; TRBD2 agrees at 8 bases. The CDR3 nucleotides are TGTGCCAGTAGTTTCACAGCGGGAGTGACCGGGGAGCTGTTTTTT. Residues: CASSFTAGVTGELFF. Drawing the rest from reference TRBV19 and TRBJ2-2, the complete variable domain is DGGITQSPKYLFRKEGQNVTLSCEQNLNHDAMYWYRQDPGQGLRLIYYSQIVNDFQKGDIAEGYSVSREKKESFPLTVTSAQKNPTAFYLCASSFTAGVTGELFFGEGSRLTVL.